The 30 T cell receptor beta chains listed next were all sequenced from one sample in a study of blood T cell repertoires in COVID-19. Measured with immunoSEQ multiplex PCR; TCRdb has only the in-frame clones, and not every one. This table holds approximately 70,000 clones, roughly 78% found once. Sequencing input: peripheral blood. The receptors originated from a man aged 60 to 75 with active or convalescent COVID-19.

The J gene is TRBJ2-5, the V gene TRBV9; TRBD2 matches 8 bases. The V segment lost 4 bases and the J segment 5 bases; nucleotides outside the gene matches: 7. The CDR3 sequence is 14 residues long. Germline CDR1 SGDLS, CDR2 YYNGEE. The CDR3 DNA reads as TGTGCCAGCAGCCCAAATAGCGGGGTGGAGACCCAGTACTTC. Residues: CASSPNSGVETQYF.

In its sample, this clone was seen a few times. J is TRBJ1-2 and V is TRBV6-1; 7 bases match TRBD1. V lost 3 bases and J lost 2; bases outside the gene matches: 0. The CDR3 consists of 13 residues. The V gene's germline CDR1 is MNHNS and CDR2 SASEGT. The CDR3: CASSETGNYGYTF. The CDR3 DNA reads TGTGCCAGCAGTGAGACAGGGAACTATGGCTACACCTTC.

The count of this clone is one. V is TRBV7-2 and J is TRBJ2-1; TRBD2 matches 9 bases. The CDR3 sequence is 15 residues long. The ends lost 1 base at V and 4 bases at J; junction bases unmatched: 2. Germline values: CDR1 SGHTA, CDR2 FQGNSA. The CDR3: CASSLVAGGYNEQFF. For the CDR3, the DNA is TGTGCCAGCAGCTTAGTTGCGGGGGGGTACAATGAGCAGTTCTTC.

The chain is built from TRBV6-2 or TRBV6-3 and TRBJ2-7; D may be TRBD2 (5 bases). The CDR3 sequence is 15 residues long. Trimming took off 2 bases at V and 4 bases at J, with 15 bases between the two ends. Germline CDR1 is MNHEY and CDR2 is SVGEGT. The CDR3, as DNA: TGTGCCAGCAGTTACACTCACACAGAGGGTTACGAGCAGTACTTC. Its translation is CASSYTHTEGYEQYF.

The chain combines TRBV18 with TRBJ1-3, with D unclear. Germline assignment: CDR1 KGHSH and CDR2 LQKENI. V lost 4 bases and J lost 1, with 14 bases in between. The CDR3 is 16 amino acids. The CDR3 loop is CASSHITTGSGNTIYF. In DNA form, the CDR3 reads TGTGCCAGCTCACACATTACGACGGGATCTGGAAACACCATATATTTT.

This chain links TRBV15 with TRBJ2-1; D is undetermined. This CDR3 contains 14 residues. Trimming removed 3 bases at V and 4 bases at J, with 10 bases between. Germline CDR1 is LNHNV and CDR2 is YYDKDF (reference sequence). The CDR3 reads CATSRRGLYNEQFF. CDR3 DNA: TGTGCCACCAGCAGGAGAGGCCTTTACAATGAGCAGTTCTTC. The variable domain in full, with the rest retrieved from reference TRBV15 and TRBJ2-1, is DAMVIQNPRYQVTQFGKPVTLSCSQTLNHNVMYWYQQKSSQAPKLLFHYYDKDFNNEADTPDNFQSRRPNTSFCFLDIRSPGLGDTAMYLCATSRRGLYNEQFFGPGTRLTVL.

CDR3 sequence reads: CASSGGSSDTQYF. As DNA, the CDR3 is TGTGCCAGCAGTGGGGGCAGTTCAGATACGCAGTATTTT. This chain joins TRBV7-3 and TRBJ2-3; TRBD1 might be the D (6 bases). CDR3 length: 13 amino acids. The V and J ends lost 6 bases and 4 bases respectively, with 11 bases between them. Germline V gives CDR1 SGHTA, CDR2 FQGTGA.

The J gene is TRBJ1-2, the V gene TRBV24-1; TRBD1 matches 9 bases. The germline V gene has CDR1 KGHDR and CDR2 SFDVKD. The CDR3 has 15 amino acids. V dropped 3 bases and J dropped 1; count of bases not matched to a gene: 2. The CDR3: CATSDPGQGNYGYTF. In nucleotides, the CDR3 is TGTGCCACCAGTGATCCGGGACAGGGTAACTATGGCTACACCTTC.

V is TRBV7-9 and J is TRBJ2-3, with D possibly matching TRBD1 (6 bases). The CDR3 spans 13 residues. Germline-derived CDR1 and CDR2 are SEHNR and FQNEAQ (reference sequence). The ends were cut back, 4 bases at V and 4 bases at J, with 9 bases in the middle. The CDR3 loop is CASSSSGADTQYF. CDR3 nucleotides: TGTGCCAGCAGCTCCTCAGGGGCAGATACGCAGTATTTT. Full variable domain (missing parts from reference TRBV7-9 and TRBJ2-3): DTGVSQNPRHKITKRGQNVTFRCDPISEHNRLYWYRQTLGQGPEFLTYFQNEAQLEKSRLLSDRFSAERPKGSFSTLEIQRTEQGDSAMYLCASSSSGADTQYFGPGTRLTVL.

This rearrangement joins TRBV6-9 to TRBJ1-3, with TRBD1 matching 9 bases. This CDR3 contains 17 residues. The J segment lost 2 bases and the V segment lost 4 bases, leaving 9 bases of the junction unmatched. Germline CDR1 reads MNHGY; CDR2 reads SVAAGI. In nucleotides, the CDR3 is TGTGCCAGCAGTTGCGGACAGGGGAACAATACTGGAAACACCATATATTTT. It specifies CASSCGQGNNTGNTIYF.

Here the CDR3 DNA reads TGCGCCAGCAGCCCGACGTGGGGGACTAACACTGAAGCTTTCTTT. This translates into CASSPTWGTNTEAFF. The chain uses TRBV5-1 and TRBJ1-1, with TRBD1 as a possible D gene (5 bases). This CDR3 has 15 residues. CDR1 is SGHRS, CDR2 YFSETQ, per germline. V shed 4 bases and J shed 2 bases, with 15 bases lying between them.

The V call is TRBV7-9, the J call TRBJ2-1, with 12 bases aligning to TRBD2. From germline, CDR1 is SEHNR and CDR2 FQNEAQ (reference sequence). The CDR3 is 19 amino acids. The junction had 16 bases not matched to a gene; V was cut back by 5 bases and J by 5 bases. CDR3 DNA: TGTGCCAGCAGCCGCCAAAAAACTATAGGACTAGCGGGGAACAATGAGCAGTTCTTC. It translates to CASSRQKTIGLAGNNEQFF.

This clone was observed a few times. The J gene is TRBJ2-1, the V gene TRBV7-8; a weak D match, TRBD1 (5 bases). CDR1 and CDR2 from the germline V gene are SGHVS and FQNEAQ. The CDR3 sequence is 14 residues long. Trimming left V 8 bases short and J 0 bases short, with 11 bases between. CDR3 protein: CASGDSLSYNEQFF. In DNA form, the CDR3 reads TGTGCCAGCGGCGACAGTCTCTCCTACAATGAGCAGTTCTTC. Full variable domain (outside the CDR3, taken from reference TRBV7-8 and TRBJ2-1): GAGVSQSPRYKVAKRGQDVALRCDPISGHVSLFWYQQALGQGPEFLTYFQNEAQLDKSGLPSDRFFAERPEGSVSTLKIQRTQQEDSAVYLCASGDSLSYNEQFFGPGTRLTVL.

The gene calls are TRBV11-2 and TRBJ2-1, with 7 bases identical to TRBD1. V shed 5 bases and J 8 bases; nucleotides not matched to a gene: 21. The CDR3 covers 18 residues. Germline loops: CDR1 SGHAT, CDR2 FQNNGV. Here the CDR3 DNA reads TGTGCCAGCAGCCCTCGGTCGGGCCAGGGGGACAATGTCGATGAGCAGTTCTTC. It encodes CASSPRSGQGDNVDEQFF.

This sequence joins TRBV3-1 (or the pseudogene TRBV3-2) and TRBJ2-5; 14 bases are a match to TRBD2. V lost 0 bases, J lost 6 bases, and 12 bases stayed unmatched. Per germline, CDR1 LGHDT and CDR2 YNNKEL (reference sequence). This CDR3 region has 19 residues. The DNA for the CDR3 is TGTGCCAGCAGCCAAGAGGGGACTAGCGGGGGATCTGTACTGAAGACCCAGTACTTC. The encoded protein is CASSQEGTSGGSVLKTQYF.

The chain couples TRBV2 to TRBJ1-2; 7 bases match TRBD1. This CDR3 has 15 residues. The germline V gene encodes CDR1 SNHLY and CDR2 FYNNEI. With 4 bases clipped from V and 4 bases from J, the junction kept 9 bases outside the gene matches. CDR3 nucleotide sequence: TGTGCCAGCAGTGCCCTGGACAGGACTACCTATGGCTACACCTTC. Translating it yields CASSALDRTTYGYTF.

The V gene is TRBV6-5, the J gene TRBJ2-1; TRBD1 aligns across 9 bases. V gave up 4 bases and J gave up 0 bases; unmatched junction bases: 4. The CDR3 spans 16 residues. In germline, CDR1 is MNHEY, CDR2 SVGAGI. The CDR3 loop reads CASSLGQGNSYNEQFF. The CDR3 nucleotides read TGTGCCAGCAGTTTGGGACAGGGTAACTCCTACAATGAGCAGTTCTTC.

The rearrangement joins TRBV3-1 (or the pseudogene TRBV3-2) to TRBJ2-3; no reliable D call. CDR1 and CDR2 from the germline V gene are LGHDT and YNNKEL (reference sequence). The CDR3 runs to 15 residues. V lost 2 bases to trimming and J lost 0 bases, with 9 bases between them. The CDR3 DNA follows: TGTGCCAGCAGCCAAATGCTCACTAGCACAGATACGCAGTATTTT. Its protein is CASSQMLTSTDTQYF.

The V call is TRBV5-6, the J call TRBJ2-3, with TRBD2 identical over 8 bases. The germline V gene has CDR1 SGHDT and CDR2 YYEEEE. Unmatched junction bases numbered 8, after V lost 0 bases and J lost 2 bases. The CDR3 has 17 amino acids. CDR3 in DNA: TGTGCCAGCAGCTTGGAGTGGCGGGGGGCCGTCACAGATACGCAGTATTTT. Residues: CASSLEWRGAVTDTQYF.

J is TRBJ2-7 and V is TRBV5-6; D is unclear. Trimming removed 2 bases at V and 6 bases at J, with 6 bases between. Germline lookup yields CDR1 SGHDT and CDR2 YYEEEE. CDR3 length: 11 residues. The CDR3 DNA reads as TGTGCCAGCAGCTTAGAGGTCGAGCAGTACTTC. It specifies CASSLEVEQYF.

The V call is TRBV10-3, the J call TRBJ2-1; TRBD1 matches at 8 bases. The V and J ends lost 11 bases and 7 bases, in that order; junction bases with no gene match: 10. This CDR3 comprises 13 residues. Germline V gene sequence: CDR1 ENHRY, CDR2 SYGVKD. Here the CDR3 DNA reads TGTGCCTTCTCGGACAGGGATACGAATGAGCAGTTCTTC. Protein product: CAFSDRDTNEQFF.

V is TRBV6-5 and J is TRBJ1-3; D unresolved. V lost 0 bases to trimming and J lost 9 bases, with 9 bases between them. Germline-derived CDR1 and CDR2 are MNHEY and SVGAGI. The CDR3 is made up of 13 amino acids. CDR3 in amino acids: CASSYSEGGTIYF. The CDR3 DNA reads as TGTGCCAGCAGTTACTCGGAGGGAGGCACCATATATTTT.

The V call is TRBV7-8, the J call TRBJ2-5; 7 bases fit TRBD2. Germline CDR1 SGHVS, CDR2 FQNEAQ. There are 15 residues in the CDR3. Trimming at V came to 3 bases and at J to 3 bases, leaving 7 bases not matched to a gene. The CDR3 is CASSFTGTNKETQYF. For the CDR3, the DNA is TGTGCCAGCAGCTTCACCGGGACTAACAAAGAGACCCAGTACTTC.

The rearrangement joins TRBV5-4 to TRBJ2-5; no reliable D call. Germline CDR1 SGHNT, CDR2 YYREEE (reference sequence). V shed 4 bases and J shed 0 bases, with 7 bases lying between them. CDR3 length equals 13 residues. Here the CDR3 reads CASSPRDQETQYF. As DNA, the CDR3 is TGTGCCAGCAGCCCCCGGGACCAAGAGACCCAGTACTTC.

In this sample, this clone turned up a few times. V gene TRBV5-1 combines with J gene TRBJ1-1; possibly TRBD1 for D (5 bases). Germline CDR1 and CDR2: SGHRS and YFSETQ. The CDR3 runs to 16 residues. Trimming removed 5 bases at V and 4 bases at J, with 21 bases between. The DNA for the CDR3 is TGCGCCAGCAGTTCCCCGTTGGGGTCAGGGCGCACTGAAGCTTTCTTT. Translating it yields CASSSPLGSGRTEAFF. The entire variable domain, with the rest obtained from reference TRBV5-1 and TRBJ1-1, is as follows: KAGVTQTPRYLIKTRGQQVTLSCSPISGHRSVSWYQQTPGQGLQFLFEYFSETQRNKGNFPGRFSGRQFSNSRSEMNVSTLELGDSALYLCASSSPLGSGRTEAFFGQGTRLTVV.

The chain recombines TRBV10-3 with TRBJ1-1; 9 nucleotides align to TRBD1. CDR1 ENHRY and CDR2 SYGVKD come from the germline V gene. The CDR3 has 13 residues. With 7 bases clipped from V and 3 bases from J, the junction kept 3 bases outside the gene matches. Written as DNA, the CDR3 is TGTGCCATCATACGACAGGGGGACACTGAAGCTTTCTTT. It is translated as CAIIRQGDTEAFF.

The V gene is TRBV4-1, the J gene TRBJ2-3; 12 bases fit TRBD2. V shed 2 bases, J shed 0 bases, and the junction held 6 bases outside the gene matches. The CDR3 extends over 18 amino acids. The germline V gene encodes CDR1 MGHRA and CDR2 YSYEKL. CDR3: CASSQFGLAGGSTDTQYF. CDR3 bases: TGCGCCAGCAGCCAATTCGGGCTAGCGGGGGGGAGCACAGATACGCAGTATTTT.

This clone was recorded at least ten times. This chain connects TRBV6-6 to TRBJ1-6; perhaps TRBD1 as D (6 bases). The V end lost 7 bases, the J end lost 10 bases, and 14 bases lay between the germline ends. The germline V gene encodes CDR1 MNHNY and CDR2 SVGAGI (reference sequence). The CDR3 length is 13 residues. CDR3 sequence: CASTEQGGSPLHF. CDR3 bases: TGTGCCAGCACCGAACAGGGAGGGTCACCCCTCCACTTT.

The chain uses TRBV6-5 and TRBJ2-7; 7 nucleotides line up with TRBD1. After removal of 4 bases from V and 5 bases from J, the junction contained 8 bases not matched to a gene. The CDR3 covers 14 residues. Germline lookup yields CDR1 MNHEY and CDR2 SVGAGI. The CDR3 DNA follows: TGTGCCAGCAGTTTCGAGGGGGCTAGGAACGAGCAGTACTTC. This translates into CASSFEGARNEQYF.

The J gene is TRBJ1-5, the V gene TRBV7-2, with 7 bases identical to TRBD1. Unmatched junction bases numbered 11, after V lost 10 bases and J lost 5 bases. The CDR3 runs 14 residues. CDR1 is SGHTA, CDR2 FQGNSA, per germline. CDR3 DNA: TGTGCCACCTCGACAGGGAATGTACATCAGCCCCAGCATTTT. Translating gives CATSTGNVHQPQHF.